Below, one T cell receptor (beta chain) is given with its context. Its cognate antigen is unknown. In germline, CDR1 is SGHTS, CDR2 YDEGEE. The ends were cut back, 4 bases at V and 8 bases at J, with 15 bases in the middle. The CDR3 consists of 13 residues. The source of the sample is a study of vaccination effects on CD4 cells after COVID-19. Before any sequencing was done, the ViraFEST assay used viral peptide pools to expand antigen-specific CD4+ T cells. Having been cultured for 10 days, the cells underwent CD4+ T cell isolation. Nucleocapsid antibodies were negative in the vaccine recipients, who had never had SARS-CoV-2 infection. Every well got 2 million to 2.5 million PBMC, which were grown with 10 IU/ml IL-2 and around 10 ug/ml peptides. IL-2 medium was substituted for half the medium on days 3 and 7. The assay was immunoSEQ multiplex PCR, and TCRdb's table has in-frame clones only and misses some. The repertoire has approximately 22,000 clones, over 70% of them found once; the top ten carry approximately 10%.

This TCR was recovered from a human donor who received a COVID-19 vaccine. The sequencing used CD4+ T cells from PBMCs cultured with HCoV-229E spike peptides, collected before COVID-19 vaccination. The rearrangement joins TRBV5-8 to TRBJ1-2; D gene unclear. Here the CDR3 DNA reads TGTGCCAGCAGCGCAAGGACGATTAAAGGCTACACCTTC. It translates to CASSARTIKGYTF.